The clone carrying this TCR beta chain was counted a few times. Assay: immunoSEQ multiplex PCR; the TCRdb copy retains only in-frame clones and omits some. In the table there are approximately 220,000 clones, 80% of which are singletons. The data were taken from a study of blood T cell repertoires in COVID-19. Overall study context: COVID-19 samples from acute and convalescent phases originated in the United States, Italy and Spain.

The V gene lost 10 bases and the J gene lost 3 bases, with 16 bases spanning the gap. The CDR3 runs 14 residues. Germline-derived CDR1 and CDR2 are MNHEY and SVGAGI. The clonotype originates from a woman between 40 and 55 years old with acute COVID-19. This sequence joins TRBV6-5 and TRBJ1-3; D possibly corresponds to TRBD1 (6 bases). Sample: PBMCs or T cells enriched from blood (not recorded which). The CDR3 loop is CATLSGTFGNTIYF. In DNA, the CDR3 is TGTGCCACCCTATCCGGGACATTTGGAAACACCATATATTTT.